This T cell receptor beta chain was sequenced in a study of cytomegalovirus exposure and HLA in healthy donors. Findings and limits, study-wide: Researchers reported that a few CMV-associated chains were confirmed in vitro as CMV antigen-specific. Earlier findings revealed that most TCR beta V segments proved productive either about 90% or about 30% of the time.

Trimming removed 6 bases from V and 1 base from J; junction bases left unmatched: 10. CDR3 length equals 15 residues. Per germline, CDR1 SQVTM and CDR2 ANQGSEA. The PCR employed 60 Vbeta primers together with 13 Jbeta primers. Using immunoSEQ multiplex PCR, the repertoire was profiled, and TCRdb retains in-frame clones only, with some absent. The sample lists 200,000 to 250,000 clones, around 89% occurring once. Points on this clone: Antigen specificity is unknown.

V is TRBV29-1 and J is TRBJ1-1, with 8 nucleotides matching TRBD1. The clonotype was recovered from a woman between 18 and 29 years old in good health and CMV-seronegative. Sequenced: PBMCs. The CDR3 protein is CSVRNGQGPNTEAFF. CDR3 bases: TGCAGCGTGAGGAATGGACAGGGACCGAACACTGAAGCTTTCTTT.